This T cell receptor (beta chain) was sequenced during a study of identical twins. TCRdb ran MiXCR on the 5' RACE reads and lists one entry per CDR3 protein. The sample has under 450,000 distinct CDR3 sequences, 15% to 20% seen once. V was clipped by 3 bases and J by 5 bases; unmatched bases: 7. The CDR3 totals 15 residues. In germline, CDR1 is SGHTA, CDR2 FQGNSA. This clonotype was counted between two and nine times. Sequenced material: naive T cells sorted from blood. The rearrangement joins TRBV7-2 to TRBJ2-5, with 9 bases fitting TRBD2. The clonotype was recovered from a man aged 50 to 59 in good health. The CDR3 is CASSFSGGYHETQYF. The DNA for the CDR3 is TGTGCCAGCAGCTTTAGCGGGGGATATCACGAGACCCAGTACTTC.